Listed below are T cell receptor beta chains from one sample, sequenced in a study of blood T cell repertoires in COVID-19. Libraries were prepared by immunoSEQ multiplex PCR; TCRdb keeps only in-frame clonotypes and omits some of them. The sample contains approximately 99,000 clones, 80% to 90% of which appear only once. The sequenced material came from peripheral blood. These receptors came from a human donor in a cohort sampled during active COVID-19. CDR3s include the opening cysteine and the closing phenylalanine or tryptophan. Each record gives: J gene, V gene, D gene, clone size, CDR3 protein. The D gene is left open where the match is weak. Not all rows give a size; the values are once, few, many and, for expanded clones, a class.

j_gene: TRBJ2-5
v_gene: TRBV28
d_gene: TRBD1
abundance: -
CDR3aa: CASSPGGGQTQYF

j_gene: TRBJ1-2
v_gene: TRBV16
d_gene: -
abundance: once
CDR3aa: CASSQLKEGYTF

j_gene: TRBJ2-1
v_gene: TRBV10-3
d_gene: TRBD2
abundance: -
CDR3aa: CAISDPSGTSGRRSYNEQFF

j_gene: TRBJ2-3
v_gene: TRBV7-2
d_gene: -
abundance: -
CDR3aa: CASSLQTGAGGDTQYF

j_gene: TRBJ2-1
v_gene: TRBV19
d_gene: -
abundance: few
CDR3aa: CASSIEWSSYNEQFF

j_gene: TRBJ2-3
v_gene: TRBV6-1
d_gene: -
abundance: -
CDR3aa: CASSEGLREVDTQYF

j_gene: TRBJ2-2
v_gene: TRBV28
d_gene: -
abundance: -
CDR3aa: CASSLYWDLNTGELFF

j_gene: TRBJ2-3
v_gene: TRBV5-1
d_gene: -
abundance: -
CDR3aa: CASSWTTASTDTQYF

j_gene: TRBJ2-1
v_gene: TRBV7-3
d_gene: TRBD2
abundance: -
CDR3aa: CASSLPLASGLDEQFF

j_gene: TRBJ2-7
v_gene: TRBV12-3/TRBV12-4
d_gene: -
abundance: -
CDR3aa: CASSSRGDGEQYF

j_gene: TRBJ1-1
v_gene: TRBV7-9
d_gene: TRBD1
abundance: -
CDR3aa: CASSLSVTGIDTEAFF

j_gene: TRBJ1-4
v_gene: TRBV6-5
d_gene: TRBD1
abundance: -
CDR3aa: CASSSGTAHEKLFF

j_gene: TRBJ1-3
v_gene: TRBV5-1
d_gene: -
abundance: -
CDR3aa: CASSSERLEGFTGNTIYF

j_gene: TRBJ1-6
v_gene: TRBV9
d_gene: -
abundance: -
CDR3aa: CASSVRTTDSPLHF

j_gene: TRBJ1-1
v_gene: TRBV7-9
d_gene: -
abundance: -
CDR3aa: CASRRSGTLSAFLNTEAFF

j_gene: TRBJ2-7
v_gene: TRBV29-1
d_gene: -
abundance: -
CDR3aa: CSAYGDLKEQYF

j_gene: TRBJ2-5
v_gene: TRBV16
d_gene: -
abundance: -
CDR3aa: CASSPTRDSALNF

j_gene: TRBJ2-7
v_gene: TRBV5-4
d_gene: TRBD2
abundance: -
CDR3aa: CASRPAVLAGGSSYEQYF

j_gene: TRBJ1-2
v_gene: TRBV2
d_gene: TRBD1
abundance: -
CDR3aa: CASSEAGKTGRDGYTF